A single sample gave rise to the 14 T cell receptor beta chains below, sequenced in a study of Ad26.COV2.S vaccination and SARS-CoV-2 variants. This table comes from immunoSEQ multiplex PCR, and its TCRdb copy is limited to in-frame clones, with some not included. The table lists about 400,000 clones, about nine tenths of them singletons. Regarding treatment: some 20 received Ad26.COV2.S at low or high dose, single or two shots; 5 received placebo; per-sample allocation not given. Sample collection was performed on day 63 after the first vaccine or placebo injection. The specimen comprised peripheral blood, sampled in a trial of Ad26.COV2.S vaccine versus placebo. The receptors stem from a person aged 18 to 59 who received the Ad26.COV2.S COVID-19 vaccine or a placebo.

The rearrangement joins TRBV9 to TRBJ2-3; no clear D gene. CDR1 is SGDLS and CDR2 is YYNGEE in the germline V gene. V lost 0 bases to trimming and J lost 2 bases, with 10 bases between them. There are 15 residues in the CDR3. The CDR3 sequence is CASSVGGRATDTQYF. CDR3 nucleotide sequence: TGTGCCAGCAGCGTAGGGGGAAGAGCCACAGATACGCAGTATTTT.

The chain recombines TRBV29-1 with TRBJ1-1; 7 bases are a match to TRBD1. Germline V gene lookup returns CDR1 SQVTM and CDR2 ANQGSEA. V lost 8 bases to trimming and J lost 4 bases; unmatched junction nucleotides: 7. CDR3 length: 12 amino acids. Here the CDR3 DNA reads TGCAGCACCCGGACAGGTCCCACTGAAGCTTTCTTT. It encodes CSTRTGPTEAFF.

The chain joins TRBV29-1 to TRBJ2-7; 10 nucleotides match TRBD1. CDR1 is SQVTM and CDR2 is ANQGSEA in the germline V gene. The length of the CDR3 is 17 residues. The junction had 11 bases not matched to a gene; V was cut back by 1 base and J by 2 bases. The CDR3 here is CSVEGITRDRGAYEQYF. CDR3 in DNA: TGCAGCGTTGAAGGAATAACCCGGGACAGGGGAGCCTACGAGCAGTACTTC.

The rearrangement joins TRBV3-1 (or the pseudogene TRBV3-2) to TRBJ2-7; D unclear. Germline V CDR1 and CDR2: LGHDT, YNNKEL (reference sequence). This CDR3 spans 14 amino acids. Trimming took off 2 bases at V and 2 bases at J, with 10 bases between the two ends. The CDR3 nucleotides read TGTGCCAGCAGCCAATCCCATAGTACCTACGAGCAGTACTTC. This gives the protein CASSQSHSTYEQYF.

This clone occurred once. CDR3 sequence (DNA): TGTGCCAGCAGCCCACGGGACAGGGGAGCTAAGGAGACCCAGTACTTC. Amino acids: CASSPRDRGAKETQYF. The chain is built from TRBV21-1 and TRBJ2-5; the D call in the table, TRBD1, was not verified against the DNA. TRBV21-1 is assigned pseudogene status. The CDR3 totals 16 residues.

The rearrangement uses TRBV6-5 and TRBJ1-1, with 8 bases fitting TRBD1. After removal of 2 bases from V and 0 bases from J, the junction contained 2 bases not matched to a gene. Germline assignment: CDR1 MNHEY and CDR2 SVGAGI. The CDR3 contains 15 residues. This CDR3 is CASSYGQGLNTEAFF. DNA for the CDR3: TGTGCCAGCAGTTACGGACAGGGATTGAACACTGAAGCTTTCTTT.

The CDR3 here is CASSQDQGTGYGYTF. The CDR3 DNA follows: TGCGCCAGCAGCCAAGATCAGGGGACGGGCTATGGCTACACCTTC. The chain has TRBV4-1 and TRBJ1-2; a weak D match, TRBD1 (6 bases). This CDR3 is 15 amino acids long. Trimming removed 0 bases at V and 4 bases at J, with 12 bases between. Germline loops: CDR1 MGHRA, CDR2 YSYEKL.

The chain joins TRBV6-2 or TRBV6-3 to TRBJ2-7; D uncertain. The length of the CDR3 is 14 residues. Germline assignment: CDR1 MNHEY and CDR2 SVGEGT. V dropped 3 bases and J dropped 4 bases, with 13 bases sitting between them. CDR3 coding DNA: TGTGCCAGCAGTTATATGGAAGACGGATACGAGCAGTACTTC. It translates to CASSYMEDGYEQYF.

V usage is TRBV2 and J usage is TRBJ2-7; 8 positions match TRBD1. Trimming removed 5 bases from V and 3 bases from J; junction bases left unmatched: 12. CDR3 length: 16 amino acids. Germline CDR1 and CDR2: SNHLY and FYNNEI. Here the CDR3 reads CASSKNRGNRIYEQYF. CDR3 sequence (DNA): TGTGCCAGCAGTAAAAACAGGGGGAATAGGATCTACGAGCAGTACTTC.

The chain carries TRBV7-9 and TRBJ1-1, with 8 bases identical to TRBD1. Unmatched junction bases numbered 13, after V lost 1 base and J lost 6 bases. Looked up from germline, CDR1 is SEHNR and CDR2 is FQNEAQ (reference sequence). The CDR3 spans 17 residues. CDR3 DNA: TGTGCCAGCAGCTTAGATAACCGGGACAGGTGGATACCTGAAGCTTTCTTT. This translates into CASSLDNRDRWIPEAFF. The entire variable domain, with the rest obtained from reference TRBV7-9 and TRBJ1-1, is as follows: DTGVSQNPRHKITKRGQNVTFRCDPISEHNRLYWYRQTLGQGPEFLTYFQNEAQLEKSRLLSDRFSAERPKGSFSTLEIQRTEQGDSAMYLCASSLDNRDRWIPEAFFGQGTRLTVV.

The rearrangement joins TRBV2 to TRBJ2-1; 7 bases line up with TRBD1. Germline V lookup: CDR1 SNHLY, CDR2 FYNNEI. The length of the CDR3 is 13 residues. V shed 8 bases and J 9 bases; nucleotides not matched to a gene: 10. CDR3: CASLGQGVGEQFF. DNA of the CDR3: TGTGCCAGCCTGGGGCAGGGGGTCGGTGAGCAGTTCTTC.

The CDR3 sequence is CASSLARVLSNQPQHF. Here the CDR3 DNA reads TGTGCCAGCAGTTTAGCGAGGGTTTTGAGCAATCAGCCCCAGCATTTT. The chain employs TRBV28 and TRBJ1-5; D gene unclear. The germline CDR1 and CDR2 sequences are MDHEN and SYDVKM. The ends were cut back, 2 bases at V and 1 base at J, with 12 bases in the middle. The length of the CDR3 is 16 residues.

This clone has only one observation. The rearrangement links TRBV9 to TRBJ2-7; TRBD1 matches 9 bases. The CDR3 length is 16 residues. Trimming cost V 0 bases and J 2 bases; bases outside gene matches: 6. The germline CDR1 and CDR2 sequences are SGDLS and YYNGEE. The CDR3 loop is CASSVATTGGAYEQYF. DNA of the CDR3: TGTGCCAGCAGCGTAGCTACGACAGGGGGAGCCTACGAGCAGTACTTC.

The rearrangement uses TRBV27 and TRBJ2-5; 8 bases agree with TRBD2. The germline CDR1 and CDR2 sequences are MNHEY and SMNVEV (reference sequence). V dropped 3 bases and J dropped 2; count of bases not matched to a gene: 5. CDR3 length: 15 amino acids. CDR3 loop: CASSFVRGGQETQYF. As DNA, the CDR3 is TGTGCCAGCAGTTTTGTCCGGGGGGGGCAAGAGACCCAGTACTTC.